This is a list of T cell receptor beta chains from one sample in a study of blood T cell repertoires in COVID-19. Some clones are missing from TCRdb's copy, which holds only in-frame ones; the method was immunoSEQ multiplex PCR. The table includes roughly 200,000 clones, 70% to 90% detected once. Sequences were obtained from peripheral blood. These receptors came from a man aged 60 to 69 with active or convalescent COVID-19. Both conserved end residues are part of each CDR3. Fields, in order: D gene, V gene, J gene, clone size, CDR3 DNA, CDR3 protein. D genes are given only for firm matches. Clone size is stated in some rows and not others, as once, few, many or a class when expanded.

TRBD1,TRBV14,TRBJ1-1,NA,TGTGCCAGCAGCCGCAGCTGGACAGGCCAAGCTTTCTTT,CASSRSWTGQAFF
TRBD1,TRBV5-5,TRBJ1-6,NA,TGTGCCAGCAGCAAGGGACAGGGGAATTCACCCCTCCACTTT,CASSKGQGNSPLHF
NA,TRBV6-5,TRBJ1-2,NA,TGTGCCAGCAGATTACACACTAACTATGGCTACACCTTC,CASRLHTNYGYTF
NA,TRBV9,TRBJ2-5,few,TGTGCCAGCAGCGGGCCGTACCAAGAGACCCAGTACTTC,CASSGPYQETQYF
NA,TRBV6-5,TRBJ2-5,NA,TGTGCCAGCAGTTTTTCTCGAGAGACCCAGTACTTC,CASSFSRETQYF
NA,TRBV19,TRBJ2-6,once,TGTGCCAGTAGGTTACAGGGTAACTCTGGGGCCAACGTCCTGACTTTC,CASRLQGNSGANVLTF
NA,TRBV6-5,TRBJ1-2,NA,TGTGCCAGCAGTTCGCCCGAGAGGGCAGGAGGCTACACCTTC,CASSSPERAGGYTF
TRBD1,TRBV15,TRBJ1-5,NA,TGTGCCACCAGCAGAGATTTGGGGACAGGGACCATTAGCAATCAGCCCCAGCATTTT,CATSRDLGTGTISNQPQHF
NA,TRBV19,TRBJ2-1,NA,TGTGCCAGTAAGGAGTTAGGTAACAGGGATGAGCAGTTCTTC,CASKELGNRDEQFF
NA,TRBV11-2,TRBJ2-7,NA,TGTGCCAGCAGCTTAAATCAAGAGCAGTACTTC,CASSLNQEQYF
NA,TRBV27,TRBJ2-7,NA,TGTGCCAGTCGGACAGTTTTGAGATCCTACGAGCAGTACTTC,CASRTVLRSYEQYF
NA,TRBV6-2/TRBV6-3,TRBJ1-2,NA,TGTGCCAGCAGTTACAGGCGGGGGGCTCGCTACACCTTC,CASSYRRGARYTF
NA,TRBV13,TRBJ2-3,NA,TGTGCCAGCAGCCGAACGCCCTCCAGCGGAGGCACAGATACGCAGTATTTT,CASSRTPSSGGTDTQYF
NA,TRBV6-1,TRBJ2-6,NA,TGTGCCAGCAGTGAAGGTCACGGCTCTGGGGCCAACGTCCTGACTTTC,CASSEGHGSGANVLTF
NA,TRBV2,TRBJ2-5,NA,TGTGCCAGCATCGTACGGGAGCAAGAGACCCAGTACTTC,CASIVREQETQYF
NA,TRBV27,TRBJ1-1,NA,TGTGCCAGCAAACCGGGACAACGGAACACTGAAGCTTTCTTT,CASKPGQRNTEAFF
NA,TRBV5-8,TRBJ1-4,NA,TGTGCCAGCAGCCCCGGGACAAGTACAACTAATGAAAAACTGTTTTTT,CASSPGTSTTNEKLFF
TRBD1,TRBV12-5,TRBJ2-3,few,TGTGCTAGTGGTTTGGGACAGGGGAGCACAGATACGCAGTATTTT,CASGLGQGSTDTQYF
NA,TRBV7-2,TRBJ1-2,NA,TGTGCCAGCAGCTTAGCGGAGGAGGGGCGTTATGGCTACACCTTC,CASSLAEEGRYGYTF
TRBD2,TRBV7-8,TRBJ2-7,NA,TGTGCCAGCAGTCGCAGCGGGGGGACCCTTACCTACGAGCAGTACTTC,CASSRSGGTLTYEQYF
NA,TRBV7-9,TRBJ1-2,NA,TGTGCCAGCAGCTTAGCTGCCAGGGACTCTCGAAAGGGCTACACCTTC,CASSLAARDSRKGYTF
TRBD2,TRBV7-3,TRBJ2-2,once,TGTGCCAGCAGCCCCCGACTAGCGGGGGGCGGCGAGCTGTTTTTT,CASSPRLAGGGELFF
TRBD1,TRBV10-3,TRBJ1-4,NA,TGTGCCATCAGTGAGTCGAAGCCCGACAGGGGGCTTATGGCTAATGAAAAACTGTTTTTT,CAISESKPDRGLMANEKLFF
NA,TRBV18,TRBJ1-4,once,TGTGCCAGCTCCCGGGGGGAGAATGAAAAACTGTTTTTT,CASSRGENEKLFF
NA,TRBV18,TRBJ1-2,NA,TGTGCCAGCTCACCCCAGGCTAACTATGGCTACACCTTC,CASSPQANYGYTF
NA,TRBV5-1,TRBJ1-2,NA,TGCGCCAGCAGCTTGGAGATCCGACAGTCTAACTATGGCTACACCTTC,CASSLEIRQSNYGYTF
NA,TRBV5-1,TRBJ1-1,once,TGCGCCAGCAGCTTGGCCGTGGGCAGACCCACTGAAGCTTTCTTT,CASSLAVGRPTEAFF
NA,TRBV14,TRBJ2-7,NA,TGTGCCAGCAGCCAAGATTTGGAGGGCAGACACGAGCAGTACTTC,CASSQDLEGRHEQYF
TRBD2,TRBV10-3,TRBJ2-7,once,TGTGCCATCCGTGCGGGGGCCTACGAGCAGTACTTC,CAIRAGAYEQYF
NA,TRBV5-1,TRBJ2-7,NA,TGCGCCAGCAGGATAAATCGACCGGGAGTCTACGAGCAGTACTTC,CASRINRPGVYEQYF
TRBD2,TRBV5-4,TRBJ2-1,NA,TGTGCCAGCAGCTCGGACTTAGCGGGGGGGACCAACAATGAGCAGTTCTTC,CASSSDLAGGTNNEQFF
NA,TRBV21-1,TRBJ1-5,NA,TGTGCCAGCAGCCTGAGAAACGCACGGACAGGGAGAGCGGGTTGGAATCAGCCCCAGCATTTT,CASSLRNARTGRAGWNQPQHF
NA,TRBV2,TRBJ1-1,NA,TGTGCCAGCACCGTGACCGCGGGGGCCGACACTGAAGCTTTCTTT,CASTVTAGADTEAFF
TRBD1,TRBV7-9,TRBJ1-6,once,TGTGCCAGCAGCTTAGCGTTAGGGGGCAATTCACCCCTCCACTTT,CASSLALGGNSPLHF
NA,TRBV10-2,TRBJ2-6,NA,TGCGCCAGCAGACCGGGTGGGGCCAACGTCCTGACTTTC,CASRPGGANVLTF